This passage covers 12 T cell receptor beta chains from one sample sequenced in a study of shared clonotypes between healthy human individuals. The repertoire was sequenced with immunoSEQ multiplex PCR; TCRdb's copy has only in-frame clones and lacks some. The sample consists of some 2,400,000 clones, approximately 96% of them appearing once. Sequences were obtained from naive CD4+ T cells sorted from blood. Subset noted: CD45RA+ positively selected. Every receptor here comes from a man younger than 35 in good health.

This CDR3 reads CASSVPGLQETQYF. The CDR3 nucleotides are TGTGCCAGCAGCGTCCCGGGACTGCAAGAGACCCAGTACTTC. The rearrangement joins TRBV5-4 to TRBJ2-5; D is possibly TRBD2 (6 bases). Germline loops: CDR1 SGHNT, CDR2 YYREEE (reference sequence). V was trimmed by 4 bases and J by 2 bases, leaving 12 bases between them. This CDR3 is built from 14 residues.

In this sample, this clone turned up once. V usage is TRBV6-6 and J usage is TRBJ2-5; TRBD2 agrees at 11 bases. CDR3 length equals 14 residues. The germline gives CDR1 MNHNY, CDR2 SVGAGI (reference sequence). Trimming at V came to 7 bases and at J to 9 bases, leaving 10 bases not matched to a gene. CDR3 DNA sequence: TGTGCCAGCAACCTGGGACTAGCGGACCGGGCCCAGTACTTC. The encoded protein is CASNLGLADRAQYF.

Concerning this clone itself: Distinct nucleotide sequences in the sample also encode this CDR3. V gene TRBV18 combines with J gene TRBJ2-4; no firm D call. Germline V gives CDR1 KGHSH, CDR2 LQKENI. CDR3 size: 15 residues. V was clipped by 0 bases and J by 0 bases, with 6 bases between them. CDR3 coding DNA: TGTGCCAGCTCACCACCGCAGTTAGCCAAAAACATTCAGTACTTC. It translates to CASSPPQLAKNIQYF.

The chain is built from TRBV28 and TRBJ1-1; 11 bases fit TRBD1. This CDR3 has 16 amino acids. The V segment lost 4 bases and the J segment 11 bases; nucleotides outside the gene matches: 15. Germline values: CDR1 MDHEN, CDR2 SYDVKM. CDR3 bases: TGTGCCAGCAGTTCCTGGGCAGGGACAGGGGGTTTAGGCGCTTTCTTT. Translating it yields CASSSWAGTGGLGAFF.

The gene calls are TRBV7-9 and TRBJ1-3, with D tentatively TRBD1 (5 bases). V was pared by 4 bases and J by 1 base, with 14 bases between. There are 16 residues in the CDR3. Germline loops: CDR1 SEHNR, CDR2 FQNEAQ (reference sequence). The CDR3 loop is CASSSAGRASGNTIYF. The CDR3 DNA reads TGTGCCAGCAGCTCAGCGGGCAGGGCGTCTGGAAACACCATATATTTT.

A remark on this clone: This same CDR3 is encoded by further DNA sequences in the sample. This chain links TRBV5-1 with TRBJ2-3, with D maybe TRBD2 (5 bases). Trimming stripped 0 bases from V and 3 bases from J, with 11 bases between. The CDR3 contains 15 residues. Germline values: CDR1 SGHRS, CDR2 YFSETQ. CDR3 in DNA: TGCGCCAGCAGCTTGGGGTCCGGCGGGACAGATACGCAGTATTTT. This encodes CASSLGSGGTDTQYF.

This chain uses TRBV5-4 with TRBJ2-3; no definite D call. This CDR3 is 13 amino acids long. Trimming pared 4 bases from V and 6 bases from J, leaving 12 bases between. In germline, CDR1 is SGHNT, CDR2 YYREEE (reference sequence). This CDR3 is CASSPVGMDTQYF. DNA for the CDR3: TGTGCCAGCAGCCCTGTAGGCATGGATACGCAGTATTTT.

The CDR3 DNA is TGTGCCAGCAGTGAAGTGGGGGGGACAACTAATGAAAAACTGTTTTTT. Translating it yields CASSEVGGTTNEKLFF. The chain carries TRBV25-1 and TRBJ1-4; a weak D match, TRBD1 (5 bases). V was pared by 2 bases and J by 0 bases, with 10 bases between. The V gene's germline CDR1 is MGHDK and CDR2 SYGVNS. There are 16 residues in the CDR3.

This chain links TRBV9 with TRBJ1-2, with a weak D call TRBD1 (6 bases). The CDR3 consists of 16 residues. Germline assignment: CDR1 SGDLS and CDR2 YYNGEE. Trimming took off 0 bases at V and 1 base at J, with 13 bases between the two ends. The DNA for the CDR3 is TGTGCCAGCAGCGTAGGTGTGGGACAAGATAACTATGGCTACACCTTC. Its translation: CASSVGVGQDNYGYTF. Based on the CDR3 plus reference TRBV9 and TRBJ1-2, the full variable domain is DSGVTQTPKHLITATGQRVTLRCSPRSGDLSVYWYQQSLDQGLQFLIQYYNGEERAKGNILERFSAQQFPDLHSELNLSSLELGDSALYFCASSVGVGQDNYGYTFGSGTRLTVV.

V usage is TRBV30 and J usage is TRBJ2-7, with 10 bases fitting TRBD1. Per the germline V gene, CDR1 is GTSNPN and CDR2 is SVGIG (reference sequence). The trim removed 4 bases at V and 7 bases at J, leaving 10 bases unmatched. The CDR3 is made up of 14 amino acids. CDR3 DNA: TGTGCCTGGACCGGACAGGGGGGTGTAGCTGAGCAGTACTTC. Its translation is CAWTGQGGVAEQYF. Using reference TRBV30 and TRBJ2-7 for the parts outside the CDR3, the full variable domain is SQTIHQWPATLVQPVGSPLSLECTVEGTSNPNLYWYRQAAGRGLQLLFYSVGIGQISSEVPQNLSASRPQDRQFILSSKKLLLSDSGFYLCAWTGQGGVAEQYFGPGTRLTVT.

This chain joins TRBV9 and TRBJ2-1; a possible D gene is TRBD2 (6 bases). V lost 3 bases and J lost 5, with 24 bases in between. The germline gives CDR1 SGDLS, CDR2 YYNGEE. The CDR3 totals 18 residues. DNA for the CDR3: TGTGCCAGCAGCGCAAACTACCCGGGACTTCCTTACAACAATGAGCAGTTCTTC. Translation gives CASSANYPGLPYNNEQFF.

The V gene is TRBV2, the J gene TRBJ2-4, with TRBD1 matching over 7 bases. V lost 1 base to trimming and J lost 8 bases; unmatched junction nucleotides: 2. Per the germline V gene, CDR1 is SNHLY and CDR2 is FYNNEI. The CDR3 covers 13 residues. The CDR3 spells CASSEGGTDIQYF. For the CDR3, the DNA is TGTGCCAGCAGTGAAGGGGGGACAGACATTCAGTACTTC.